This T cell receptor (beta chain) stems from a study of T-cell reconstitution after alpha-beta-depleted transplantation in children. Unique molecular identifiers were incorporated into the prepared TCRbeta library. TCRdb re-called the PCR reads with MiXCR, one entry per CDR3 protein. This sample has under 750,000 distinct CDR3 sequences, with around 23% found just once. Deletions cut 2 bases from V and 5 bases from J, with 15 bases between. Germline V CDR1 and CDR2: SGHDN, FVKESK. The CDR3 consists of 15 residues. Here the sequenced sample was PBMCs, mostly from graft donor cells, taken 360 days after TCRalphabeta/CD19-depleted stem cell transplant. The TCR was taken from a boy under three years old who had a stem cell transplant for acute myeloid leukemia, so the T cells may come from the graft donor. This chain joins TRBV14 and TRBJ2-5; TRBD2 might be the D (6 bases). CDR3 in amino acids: CASSQRGLPGETQYF. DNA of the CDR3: TGTGCCAGCAGCCAACGGGGACTCCCCGGGGAGACCCAGTACTTC.